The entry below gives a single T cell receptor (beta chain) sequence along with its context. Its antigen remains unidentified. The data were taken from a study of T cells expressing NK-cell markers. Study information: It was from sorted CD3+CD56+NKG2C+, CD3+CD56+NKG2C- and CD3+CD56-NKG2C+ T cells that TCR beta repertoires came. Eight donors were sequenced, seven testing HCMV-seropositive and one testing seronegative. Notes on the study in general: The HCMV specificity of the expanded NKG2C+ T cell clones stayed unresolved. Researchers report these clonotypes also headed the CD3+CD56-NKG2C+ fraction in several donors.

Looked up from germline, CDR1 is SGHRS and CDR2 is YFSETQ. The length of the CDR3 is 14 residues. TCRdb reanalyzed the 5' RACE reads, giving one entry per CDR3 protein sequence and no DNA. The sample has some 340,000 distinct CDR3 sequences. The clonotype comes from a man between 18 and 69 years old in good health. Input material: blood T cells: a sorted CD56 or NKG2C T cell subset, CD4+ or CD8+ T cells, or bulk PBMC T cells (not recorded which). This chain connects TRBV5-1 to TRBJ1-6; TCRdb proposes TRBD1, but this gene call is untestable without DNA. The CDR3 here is CASSYDRARSPLHF.